The 24 T cell receptor beta chains below come from one sample, sequenced in a study of blood T cell repertoires in COVID-19. Some clones are missing from TCRdb's copy, which holds only in-frame ones; the method was immunoSEQ multiplex PCR. The sample gives approximately 49,000 clones, 65% to 85% of which show up once; 1.6% is in the top ten. Sample: peripheral blood. These receptors all stem from a man in his fifties or sixties with acute or convalescent COVID-19.

The chain recombines TRBV7-2 with TRBJ2-2, with a tentative D call TRBD1 (7 bases). V was pared by 6 bases and J by 7 bases, with 12 bases between. The CDR3 loop spans 13 amino acids. The germline V gene encodes CDR1 SGHTA and CDR2 FQGNSA. This CDR3 reads CASRQGRHGELFF. The CDR3 DNA follows: TGTGCCAGCAGACAGGGGAGGCACGGGGAGCTGTTTTTT.

The chain couples TRBV5-4 to TRBJ2-7, with TRBD2 identical over 7 bases. Unmatched junction bases numbered 4, after V lost 3 bases and J lost 1 base. CDR1 and CDR2 (germline): SGHNT, YYREEE (reference sequence). The CDR3 contains 14 residues. CDR3 sequence reads: CASSSREVSYEQYF. As DNA, the CDR3 is TGTGCCAGCAGCTCCCGGGAGGTTTCCTACGAGCAGTACTTC.

This chain links TRBV29-1 with TRBJ2-3; 7 nucleotides match TRBD2. The CDR3 has 15 residues. CDR1 SQVTM and CDR2 ANQGSEA come from the germline V gene. The ends lost 5 bases at V and 4 bases at J; junction bases unmatched: 12. The CDR3 DNA reads as TGCAGCGTTAAATCCCGGGACTACACTGCAGATACGCAGTATTTT. This sequence encodes CSVKSRDYTADTQYF.

This sequence joins TRBV4-3 and TRBJ2-1; possible D gene TRBD2, 5 bases. This CDR3 spans 13 amino acids. Trimming shortened V by 3 bases and J by 14 bases, and 17 bases separated the two germline ends. Germline CDR1 reads LGHNA; CDR2 reads YSLEER. The CDR3 DNA sequence: TGCGCCAGCAGCCAGAAGGGCCGGGAACGAAAGTTCTTC. This encodes CASSQKGRERKFF.

The chain couples TRBV5-1 to TRBJ2-7; D remains ambiguous. Germline CDR1 SGHRS, CDR2 YFSETQ. V lost 1 base, J lost 5 bases, and 7 bases lay in between. The CDR3 loop spans 12 amino acids. CDR3 protein: CASSLSVNEQYF. The CDR3 DNA reads as TGCGCCAGCAGCTTGAGCGTAAACGAGCAGTACTTC.

The rearrangement uses TRBV6-6 and TRBJ1-4; D not resolved. Germline V gene lookup returns CDR1 MNHNY and CDR2 SVGAGI (reference sequence). With 0 bases removed from V and 0 bases from J, the gap between germline ends came to 5 bases. The CDR3 spans 15 residues. As DNA, the CDR3 is TGTGCCAGCAGTTACTCTCCAGCAACTAATGAAAAACTGTTTTTT. Translation: CASSYSPATNEKLFF.

The chain employs TRBV19 and TRBJ2-1, with a tentative D call TRBD2 (7 bases). This CDR3 is 16 amino acids long. Trimming took 4 bases from V and 5 from J, leaving 18 bases between them. CDR1 and CDR2 (germline): LNHDA, SQIVND (reference sequence). The CDR3 spells CASSREGGTGNNEQFF. The CDR3, as DNA: TGTGCCAGTAGTAGGGAGGGGGGGACTGGAAACAATGAGCAGTTCTTC.

The chain links TRBV25-1 to TRBJ1-4; 7 nucleotides match TRBD1. The CDR3 length is 14 residues. V dropped 4 bases and J dropped 7; count of bases not matched to a gene: 6. Germline CDR1 and CDR2: MGHDK and SYGVNS. The CDR3 sequence is CASSVGQGGEKLFF. The CDR3 nucleotides are TGTGCCAGCAGTGTCGGGCAGGGGGGTGAAAAACTGTTTTTT.

This rearrangement joins TRBV4-1 to TRBJ2-5; 7 nucleotides match TRBD2. The CDR3 sequence is 15 residues long. The germline CDR1 and CDR2 sequences are MGHRA and YSYEKL. V gave up 1 base and J gave up 4 bases; unmatched junction bases: 6. CDR3 loop: CASSQAGGGGETQYF. In DNA, the CDR3 is TGCGCCAGCAGCCAAGCGGGCGGGGGTGGAGAGACCCAGTACTTC.

This clone was seen a single time. This chain links TRBV28 with TRBJ2-2, with D possibly being TRBD2 (5 bases). Trimming removed 3 bases from V and 3 bases from J, with 8 bases in between. The CDR3 is 14 residues long. The germline V gene has CDR1 MDHEN and CDR2 SYDVKM. CDR3 in DNA: TGTGCCAGCAGTTTGTGGGGAGACACCGGGGAGCTGTTTTTT. This translates into CASSLWGDTGELFF. The full variable domain, rest sourced from reference TRBV28 and TRBJ2-2, is DVKVTQSSRYLVKRTGEKVFLECVQDMDHENMFWYRQDPGLGLRLIYFSYDVKMKEKGDIPEGYSVSREKKERFSLILESASTNQTSMYLCASSLWGDTGELFFGEGSRLTVL.

This clone was observed a handful of times. This chain joins TRBV14 and TRBJ1-1, with a possible D match to TRBD1 (5 bases). The germline V gene has CDR1 SGHDN and CDR2 FVKESK. The CDR3 is 15 amino acids. V was trimmed by 4 bases and J by 1 base, leaving 13 bases between them. In DNA, the CDR3 is TGTGCCAGCAGCCCCGCCAGGGTCGAGAACACTGAAGCTTTCTTT. It codes for CASSPARVENTEAFF.

This clone was observed a handful of times. The rearrangement links TRBV7-9 to TRBJ1-2, with D perhaps TRBD1 (6 bases). CDR1 is SEHNR, CDR2 FQNEAQ, per germline (reference sequence). Deletions cut 0 bases from V and 4 bases from J, with 6 bases between. This CDR3 spans 13 amino acids. The CDR3 nucleotides are TGTGCCAGCAGCTTAGCACAGGGCTATGGCTACACCTTC. It codes for CASSLAQGYGYTF.

This clone was counted once. The V and J genes are TRBV7-9 and TRBJ1-4; TRBD1 matches at 8 bases. The CDR3 is made up of 15 amino acids. After removal of 5 bases from V and 0 bases from J, the junction contained 2 bases not matched to a gene. The V gene's germline CDR1 is SEHNR and CDR2 FQNEAQ (reference sequence). The CDR3 loop reads CASSPDRATNEKLFF. The CDR3 coding sequence is TGTGCCAGCAGCCCGGACAGGGCAACTAATGAAAAACTGTTTTTT.

This clone was seen just once. The chain employs TRBV3-1 (or the pseudogene TRBV3-2) and TRBJ1-2, with D unclear. Trimming removed 4 bases from V and 4 bases from J, with 16 bases in between. The CDR3 extends over 15 amino acids. The germline V gene encodes CDR1 LGHDT and CDR2 YNNKEL (reference sequence). CDR3 DNA sequence: TGTGCCAGCAGCCCCCAAACAGTCCTCCCCTATGGCTACACCTTC. It is translated as CASSPQTVLPYGYTF.

The J gene is TRBJ2-7, the V gene TRBV30; D is unresolved. The germline V and J ends were trimmed by 1 base and 7 bases, with 8 bases remaining between them. The CDR3 spans 11 residues. The V gene's germline CDR1 is GTSNPN and CDR2 SVGIG (reference sequence). The CDR3 DNA reads as TGTGCCTGGAGTGCGTTCGGGGAGCAGTACTTC. The encoded protein is CAWSAFGEQYF.

The rearrangement joins TRBV28 to TRBJ1-2; the D is unclear. This CDR3 is 13 amino acids long. In germline, CDR1 is MDHEN, CDR2 SYDVKM. V shed 2 bases and J shed 8 bases, with 12 bases lying between them. Here the CDR3 reads CASSLAGPGGYTF. As DNA, the CDR3 is TGTGCCAGCAGTTTAGCAGGACCGGGAGGCTACACCTTC.

The chain combines TRBV5-1 with TRBJ2-2, with D possibly being TRBD2 (6 bases). Per germline, CDR1 SGHRS and CDR2 YFSETQ. The CDR3 covers 16 residues. The V and J ends lost 5 bases and 0 bases respectively, with 14 bases between them. CDR3 in amino acids: CASSLPEGPNTGELFF. The CDR3 DNA reads as TGCGCCAGCAGTCTCCCGGAGGGTCCGAACACCGGGGAGCTGTTTTTT.

The chain joins TRBV27 to TRBJ2-4, with D maybe TRBD1 (6 bases). The CDR3 runs to 13 residues. The V end was cut by 6 bases, the J end by 8 bases, with 14 bases between. Looked up from germline, CDR1 is MNHEY and CDR2 is SMNVEV (reference sequence). The CDR3 loop reads CASRQQGIDIQYF. The CDR3 DNA sequence: TGTGCCAGCAGGCAACAGGGAATTGACATTCAGTACTTC.

This chain joins TRBV7-8 and TRBJ2-1, with 8 bases that match TRBD1. V lost 1 base, J lost 7 bases, and 6 bases stayed unmatched. In germline, CDR1 is SGHVS, CDR2 FQNEAQ. The CDR3 runs to 15 residues. DNA for the CDR3: TGTGCCAGCAGCTTAGGACGCGACAGGGGTAATGAGCAGTTCTTC. Its protein is CASSLGRDRGNEQFF.

The chain couples TRBV14 to TRBJ2-3, with D unresolved. CDR3 length equals 15 residues. CDR1 is SGHDN and CDR2 is FVKESK in the germline V gene. Trimming removed 3 bases at V and 3 bases at J, with 13 bases between. CDR3 region: CASSQRLEMTDTQYF. CDR3 bases: TGTGCCAGCAGCCAGAGACTTGAAATGACAGATACGCAGTATTTT.

The CDR3 region has the DNA TGTGCCAGCAGCCAGTCGGGGATGGGGCAAGAGACCCAGTACTTC. Its translation is CASSQSGMGQETQYF. The genes are TRBV6-6 and TRBJ2-5; TRBD2 might be the D (5 bases). This CDR3 has 15 residues. Germline V lookup: CDR1 MNHNY, CDR2 SVGAGI (reference sequence). V lost 6 bases and J lost 2, with 16 bases in between.

J is TRBJ2-7 and V is TRBV4-2; TRBD1 agrees at 9 bases. Germline-derived CDR1 and CDR2 are LGHNA and YNFKEQ. The CDR3 spans 16 residues. V was clipped by 0 bases and J by 5 bases; unmatched bases: 8. CDR3 sequence: CASSQEAGQGRNEQYF. In nucleotides, the CDR3 is TGTGCCAGCAGCCAAGAAGCGGGACAGGGAAGGAACGAGCAGTACTTC.

J is TRBJ2-1 and V is TRBV7-9, with 10 positions matching TRBD2. Germline lookup yields CDR1 SEHNR and CDR2 FQNEAQ (reference sequence). J gave up 0 bases and V 5 bases, and 13 bases lay outside the gene matches. This CDR3 is 19 amino acids long. The CDR3 loop reads CASSRPGLARTSSYNEQFF. DNA of the CDR3: TGTGCCAGCAGCCGACCGGGACTAGCGAGAACCAGCTCCTACAATGAGCAGTTCTTC. Variable domain in full (rest from reference TRBV7-9 and TRBJ2-1): DTGVSQNPRHKITKRGQNVTFRCDPISEHNRLYWYRQTLGQGPEFLTYFQNEAQLEKSRLLSDRFSAERPKGSFSTLEIQRTEQGDSAMYLCASSRPGLARTSSYNEQFFGPGTRLTVL.

The chain recombines TRBV11-3 with TRBJ1-1; D remains ambiguous. V lost 5 bases, J lost 3 bases, and 10 bases lay in between. From germline, CDR1 is SGHNT and CDR2 YENEEA. CDR3 size: 13 residues. The CDR3 spells CASSPSGYTEAFF. CDR3 nucleotide sequence: TGTGCCAGCAGCCCGTCGGGGTACACTGAAGCTTTCTTT. Looking up the rest from reference TRBV11-3 and TRBJ1-1 gives the full variable domain: EAGVVQSPRYKIIEKKQPVAFWCNPISGHNTLYWYLQNLGQGPELLIRYENEEAVDDSQLPKDRFSAERLKGVDSTLKIQPAELGDSAVYLCASSPSGYTEAFFGQGTRLTVV.